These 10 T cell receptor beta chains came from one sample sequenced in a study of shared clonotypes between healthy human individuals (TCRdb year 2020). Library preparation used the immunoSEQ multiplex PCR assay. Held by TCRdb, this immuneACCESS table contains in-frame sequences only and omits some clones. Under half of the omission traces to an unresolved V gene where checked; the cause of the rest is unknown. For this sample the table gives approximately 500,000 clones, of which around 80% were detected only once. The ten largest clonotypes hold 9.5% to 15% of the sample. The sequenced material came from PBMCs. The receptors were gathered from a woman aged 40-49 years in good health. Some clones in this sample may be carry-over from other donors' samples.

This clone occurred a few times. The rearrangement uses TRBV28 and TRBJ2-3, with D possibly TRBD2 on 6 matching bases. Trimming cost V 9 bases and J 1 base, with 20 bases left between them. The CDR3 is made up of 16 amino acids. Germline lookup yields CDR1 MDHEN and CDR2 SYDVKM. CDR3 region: CASSSPGVGGTDTQYF. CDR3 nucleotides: TGTGCCAGTTCTAGCCCGGGAGTGGGCGGCACAGATACGCAGTATTTT.

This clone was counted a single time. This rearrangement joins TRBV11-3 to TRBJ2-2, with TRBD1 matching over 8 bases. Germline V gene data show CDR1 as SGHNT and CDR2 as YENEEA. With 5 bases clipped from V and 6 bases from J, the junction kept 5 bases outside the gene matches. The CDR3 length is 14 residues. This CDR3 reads CASSRQGWAGELFF. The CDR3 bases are TGTGCCAGCAGCCGACAGGGGTGGGCCGGGGAGCTGTTTTTT.

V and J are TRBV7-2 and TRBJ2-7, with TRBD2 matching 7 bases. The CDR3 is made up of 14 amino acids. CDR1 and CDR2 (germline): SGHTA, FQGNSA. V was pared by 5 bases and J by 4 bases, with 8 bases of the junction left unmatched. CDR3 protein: CASSPPASGYEQYF. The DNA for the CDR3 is TGTGCCAGCAGCCCCCCCGCTAGCGGTTACGAGCAGTACTTC.

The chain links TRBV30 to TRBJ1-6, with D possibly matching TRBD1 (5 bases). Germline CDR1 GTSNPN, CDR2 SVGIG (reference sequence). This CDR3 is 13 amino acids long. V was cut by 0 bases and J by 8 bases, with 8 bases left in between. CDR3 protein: CAWSVRGDSPLHF. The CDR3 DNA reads TGTGCCTGGAGTGTGAGGGGCGATTCACCCCTCCACTTT.

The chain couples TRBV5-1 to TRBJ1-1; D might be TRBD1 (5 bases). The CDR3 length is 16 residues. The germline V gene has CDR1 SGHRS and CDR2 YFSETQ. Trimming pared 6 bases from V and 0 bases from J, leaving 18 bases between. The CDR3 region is CASTRAGTGLNTEAFF. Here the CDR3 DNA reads TGCGCCAGCACCAGGGCGGGTACGGGTCTGAACACTGAAGCTTTCTTT.

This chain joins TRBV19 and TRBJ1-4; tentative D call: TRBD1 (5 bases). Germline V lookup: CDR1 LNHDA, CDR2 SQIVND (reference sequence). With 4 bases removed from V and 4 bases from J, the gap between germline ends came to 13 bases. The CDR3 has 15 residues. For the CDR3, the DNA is TGTGCCAGTAGTAGTACAGGTCAACTTAATGAAAAACTGTTTTTT. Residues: CASSSTGQLNEKLFF.

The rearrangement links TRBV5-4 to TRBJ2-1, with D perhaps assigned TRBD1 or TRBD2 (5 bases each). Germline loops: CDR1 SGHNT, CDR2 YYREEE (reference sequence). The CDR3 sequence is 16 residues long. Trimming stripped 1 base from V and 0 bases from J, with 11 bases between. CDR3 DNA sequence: TGTGCCAGCAGCTTGCCAGTTGGGGGCTCCTACAATGAGCAGTTCTTC. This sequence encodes CASSLPVGGSYNEQFF.

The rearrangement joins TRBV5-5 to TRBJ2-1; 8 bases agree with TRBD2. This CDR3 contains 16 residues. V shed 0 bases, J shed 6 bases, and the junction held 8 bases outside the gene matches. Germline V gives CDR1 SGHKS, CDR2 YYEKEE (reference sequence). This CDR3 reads CASSLGGTGGLNEQFF. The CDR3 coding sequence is TGTGCCAGCAGCTTGGGGGGTACGGGAGGGCTCAATGAGCAGTTCTTC.

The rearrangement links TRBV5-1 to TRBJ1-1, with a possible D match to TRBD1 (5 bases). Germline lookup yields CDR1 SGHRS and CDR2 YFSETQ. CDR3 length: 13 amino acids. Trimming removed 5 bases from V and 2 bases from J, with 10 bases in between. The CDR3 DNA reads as TGCGCCAGCAGTGGCAGGGATAACACTGAAGCTTTCTTT. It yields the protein CASSGRDNTEAFF.

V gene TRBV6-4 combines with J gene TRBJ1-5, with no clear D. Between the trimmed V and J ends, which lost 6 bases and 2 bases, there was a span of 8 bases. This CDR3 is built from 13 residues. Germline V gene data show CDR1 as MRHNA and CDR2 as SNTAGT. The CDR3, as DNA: TGTGCCAGCAGCGCCGAGGGCAATCAGCCCCAGCATTTT. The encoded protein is CASSAEGNQPQHF.